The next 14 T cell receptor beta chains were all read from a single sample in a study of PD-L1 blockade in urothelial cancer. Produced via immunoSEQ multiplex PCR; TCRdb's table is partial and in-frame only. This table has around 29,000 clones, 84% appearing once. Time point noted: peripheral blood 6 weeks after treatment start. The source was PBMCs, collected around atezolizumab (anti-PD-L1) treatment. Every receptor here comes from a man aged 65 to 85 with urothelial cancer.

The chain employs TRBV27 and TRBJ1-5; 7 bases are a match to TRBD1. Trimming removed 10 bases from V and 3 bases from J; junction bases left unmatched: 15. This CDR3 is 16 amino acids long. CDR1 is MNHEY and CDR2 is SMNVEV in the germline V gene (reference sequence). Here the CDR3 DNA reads TGTGCCATCAAACGCTTCGGGACAGACGCCAATCAGCCCCAGCATTTT. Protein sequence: CAIKRFGTDANQPQHF.

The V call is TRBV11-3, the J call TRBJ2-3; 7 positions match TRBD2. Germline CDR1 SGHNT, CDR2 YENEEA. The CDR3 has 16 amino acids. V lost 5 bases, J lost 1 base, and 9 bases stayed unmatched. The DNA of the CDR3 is TGTGCCAGCAGCCTCGGTGGGGGGGTGGGCACAGATACGCAGTATTTT. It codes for CASSLGGGVGTDTQYF. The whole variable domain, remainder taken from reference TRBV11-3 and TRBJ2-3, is EAGVVQSPRYKIIEKKQPVAFWCNPISGHNTLYWYLQNLGQGPELLIRYENEEAVDDSQLPKDRFSAERLKGVDSTLKIQPAELGDSAVYLCASSLGGGVGTDTQYFGPGTRLTVL.

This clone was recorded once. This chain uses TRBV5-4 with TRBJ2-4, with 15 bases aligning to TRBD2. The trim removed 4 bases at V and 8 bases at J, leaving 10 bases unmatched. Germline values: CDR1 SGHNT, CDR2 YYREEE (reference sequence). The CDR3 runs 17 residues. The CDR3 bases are TGTGCCAGCAGCCCGGGACTAGCGGGGGGCTCGGGTTACATTCAGTACTTC. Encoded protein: CASSPGLAGGSGYIQYF.

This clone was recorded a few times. The CDR3 region has the DNA TGTGCCAGCAGCGCAATCACGATAAAGGGACAGGGAGAAGCTTTCTTT. Its protein product is CASSAITIKGQGEAFF. The chain employs TRBV7-8 and TRBJ1-1, with 9 bases that match TRBD1. V lost 5 bases, J lost 8 bases, and 15 bases stayed unmatched. Germline V gives CDR1 SGHVS, CDR2 FQNEAQ. There are 16 residues in the CDR3.

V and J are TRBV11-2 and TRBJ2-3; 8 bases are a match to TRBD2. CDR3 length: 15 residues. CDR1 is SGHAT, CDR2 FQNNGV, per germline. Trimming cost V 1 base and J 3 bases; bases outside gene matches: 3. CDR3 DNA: TGTGCCAGCAGCTTAGTCGGGAGGGCAACAGATACGCAGTATTTT. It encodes CASSLVGRATDTQYF. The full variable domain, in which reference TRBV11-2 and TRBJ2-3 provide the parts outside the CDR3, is EAGVAQSPRYKIIEKRQSVAFWCNPISGHATLYWYQQILGQGPKLLIQFQNNGVVDDSQLPKDRFSAERLKGVDSTLKIQPAKLEDSAVYLCASSLVGRATDTQYFGPGTRLTVL.

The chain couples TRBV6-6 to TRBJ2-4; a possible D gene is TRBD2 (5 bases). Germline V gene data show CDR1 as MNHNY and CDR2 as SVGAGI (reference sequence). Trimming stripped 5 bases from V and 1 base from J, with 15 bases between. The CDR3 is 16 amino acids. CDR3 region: CASSGGGTGAKNIQYF. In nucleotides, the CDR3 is TGTGCCAGCAGTGGAGGAGGAACGGGCGCCAAAAACATTCAGTACTTC.

The DNA of the CDR3 is TGTGCCTCCAGGGTGTGGGGTGAAGCTTTCTTT. Its protein product is CASRVWGEAFF. This sequence joins TRBV30 and TRBJ1-1, with D perhaps TRBD1 (5 bases). This CDR3 spans 11 amino acids. The germline V and J ends were trimmed by 7 bases and 7 bases, with 13 bases remaining between them. Germline loops: CDR1 GTSNPN, CDR2 SVGIG (reference sequence).

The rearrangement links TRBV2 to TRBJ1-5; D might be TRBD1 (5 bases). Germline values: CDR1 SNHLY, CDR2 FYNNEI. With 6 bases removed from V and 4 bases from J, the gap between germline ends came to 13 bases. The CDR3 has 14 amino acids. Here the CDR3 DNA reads TGTGCCAGCAGCCCGGGACTCATTAATCAGCCCCAGCATTTT. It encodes CASSPGLINQPQHF. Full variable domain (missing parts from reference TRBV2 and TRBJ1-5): EPEVTQTPSHQVTQMGQEVILRCVPISNHLYFYWYRQILGQKVEFLVSFYNNEISEKSEIFDDQFSVERPDGSNFTLKIRSTKLEDSAMYFCASSPGLINQPQHFGDGTRLSIL.

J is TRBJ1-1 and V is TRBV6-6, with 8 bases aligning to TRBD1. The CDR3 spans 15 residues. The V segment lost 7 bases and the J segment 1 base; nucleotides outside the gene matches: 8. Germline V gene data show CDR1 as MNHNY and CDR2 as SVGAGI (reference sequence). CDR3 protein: CASIGQGAENTEAFF. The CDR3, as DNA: TGTGCCAGCATCGGGCAGGGGGCTGAGAACACTGAAGCTTTCTTT.

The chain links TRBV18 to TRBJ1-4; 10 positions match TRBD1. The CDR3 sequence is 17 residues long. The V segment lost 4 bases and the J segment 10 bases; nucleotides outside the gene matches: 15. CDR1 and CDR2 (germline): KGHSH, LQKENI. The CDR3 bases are TGTGCCAGCTCACAAGAGAAACCGGGACAGGGGAAGGGAAAACTGTTTTTT. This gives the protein CASSQEKPGQGKGKLFF.

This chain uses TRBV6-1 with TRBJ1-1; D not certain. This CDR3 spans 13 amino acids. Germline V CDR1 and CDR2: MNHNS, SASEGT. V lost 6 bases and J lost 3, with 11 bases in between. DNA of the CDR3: TGTGCCAGCAGCCAGAAGAGGGACACTGAAGCTTTCTTT. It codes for CASSQKRDTEAFF.

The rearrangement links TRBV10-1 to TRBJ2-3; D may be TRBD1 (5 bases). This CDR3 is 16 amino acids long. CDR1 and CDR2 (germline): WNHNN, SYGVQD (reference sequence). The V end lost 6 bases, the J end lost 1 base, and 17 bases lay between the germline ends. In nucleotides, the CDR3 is TGCGCCAGCAGGGTTAACAGTAGGGGATGCACAGATACGCAGTATTTT. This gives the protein CASRVNSRGCTDTQYF.

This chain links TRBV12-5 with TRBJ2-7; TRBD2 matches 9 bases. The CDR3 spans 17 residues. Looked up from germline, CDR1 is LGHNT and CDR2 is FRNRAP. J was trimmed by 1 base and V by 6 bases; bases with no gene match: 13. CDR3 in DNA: TGTGCTAGTGGCGGTTGCGTCGGCGGGAGGGGATCCTACGAGCAGTACTTC. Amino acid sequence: CASGGCVGGRGSYEQYF. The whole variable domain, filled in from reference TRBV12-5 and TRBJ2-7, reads DARVTQTPRHKVTEMGQEVTMRCQPILGHNTVFWYRQTMMQGLELLAYFRNRAPLDDSGMPKDRFSAEMPDATLATLKIQPSEPRDSAVYFCASGGCVGGRGSYEQYFGPGTRLTVT.

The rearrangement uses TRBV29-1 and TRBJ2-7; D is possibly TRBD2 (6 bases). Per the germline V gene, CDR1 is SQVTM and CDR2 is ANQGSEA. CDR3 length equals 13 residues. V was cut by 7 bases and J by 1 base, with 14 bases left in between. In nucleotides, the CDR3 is TGCAGCGCCCGATTGGGGGGTTCCTACGAGCAGTACTTC. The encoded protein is CSARLGGSYEQYF.